Sequencing of this TCR beta chain was carried out in a study of T cell repertoires in cytomegalovirus infection. Deletions cut 5 bases from V and 4 bases from J, with 14 bases between. Germline CDR1 and CDR2: SGHVS and FQNEAQ. The CDR3 is 14 residues long. TCRdb fed the reads into MiXCR, producing one record per CDR3 protein. The sample lists 250,000 or so distinct CDR3 sequences, approximately 17% occurring once. The chain is built from TRBV7-8 and TRBJ1-2; maybe TRBD1 (5 bases). This TCR derives from a human donor in good health (CMV status not recorded). Some clones in this sample may be carry-over from other donors' samples. Sequenced input: CD8+ T cells from PBMCs. CDR3 DNA: TGTGCCAGCAGCACAAGGGACGGAGTCTATGGCTACACCTTC. It is translated as CASSTRDGVYGYTF.